The clone carrying this T cell receptor (beta chain) has only one observation. The sample carries other DNA sequences with the same CDR3. These data belong to a study of blood T cell repertoires in COVID-19. Study in general: From T cells, B-cell-depleted T cells, or PBMCs came the material, which was cDNA or gDNA.

Generated by immunoSEQ multiplex PCR, the TCRdb table keeps only in-frame clones and is missing some. This table holds roughly 230,000 clones, approximately 84% found once. Trimming pared 8 bases from V and 0 bases from J, leaving 11 bases between. CDR3 size: 14 residues. Germline V gene sequence: CDR1 MNHEY, CDR2 SVGAGI. J is TRBJ1-5 and V is TRBV6-5; D remains unclear. The origin of this receptor is a woman older than 75 with acute or convalescent COVID-19. The sequenced sample consisted of peripheral blood. The CDR3 reads CASSSGYSNQPQHF. CDR3 nucleotides: TGTGCCAGCTCCTCGGGTTATAGCAATCAGCCCCAGCATTTT.